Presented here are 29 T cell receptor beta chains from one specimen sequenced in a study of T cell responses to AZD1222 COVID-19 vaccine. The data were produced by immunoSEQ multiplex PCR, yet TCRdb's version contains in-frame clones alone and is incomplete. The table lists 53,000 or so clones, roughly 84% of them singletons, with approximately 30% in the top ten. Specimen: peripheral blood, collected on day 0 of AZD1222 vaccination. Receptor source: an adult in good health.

The CDR3 DNA is TGTGCCAGCAGCCCAGCCGGGACGGTGAACACTGAAGCTTTCTTT. It is translated as CASSPAGTVNTEAFF. The rearrangement joins TRBV9 to TRBJ1-1, with D possibly TRBD1 on 5 matching bases. V was clipped by 4 bases and J by 0 bases, with 13 bases between them. CDR1 SGDLS and CDR2 YYNGEE come from the germline V gene. There are 15 residues in the CDR3.

The CDR3 DNA is TGTGCCAGCAGTAACCCGGGGGGTTACGAGCAGTACTTC. Translating gives CASSNPGGYEQYF. The J gene is TRBJ2-7, the V gene TRBV6-5; 7 bases agree with TRBD2. J gave up 4 bases and V 5 bases, and 5 bases lay outside the gene matches. CDR3 length: 13 residues. The germline V gene has CDR1 MNHEY and CDR2 SVGAGI.

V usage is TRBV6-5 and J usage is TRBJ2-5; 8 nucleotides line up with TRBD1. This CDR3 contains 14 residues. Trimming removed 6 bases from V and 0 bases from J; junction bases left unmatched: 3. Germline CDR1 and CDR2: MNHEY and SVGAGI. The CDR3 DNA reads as TGTGCCAGCAGCCACAGGGGGAACCAAGAGACCCAGTACTTC. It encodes CASSHRGNQETQYF.

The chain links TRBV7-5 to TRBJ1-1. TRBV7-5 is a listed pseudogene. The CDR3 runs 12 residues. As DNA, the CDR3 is TGTGCCAGAAGCTTAAGGAACACTGAAGCTTTCTTT. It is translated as CARSLRNTEAFF.

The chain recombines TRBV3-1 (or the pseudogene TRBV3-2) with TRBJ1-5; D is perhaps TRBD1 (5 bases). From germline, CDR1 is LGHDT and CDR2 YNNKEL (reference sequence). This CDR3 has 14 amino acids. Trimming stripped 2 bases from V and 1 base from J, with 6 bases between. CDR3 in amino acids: CASSQWDSNQPQHF. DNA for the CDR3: TGTGCCAGCAGCCAATGGGACAGCAATCAGCCCCAGCATTTT.

CDR3 amino acids: CASSSRGRWTEAFF. CDR3 in DNA: TGTGCCAGCAGTTCGCGGGGACGATGGACTGAAGCTTTCTTT. The chain uses TRBV27 and TRBJ1-1; D possibly corresponds to TRBD1 (5 bases). The CDR3 spans 14 residues. The V end was cut by 4 bases, the J end by 5 bases, with 14 bases between. Germline CDR1 and CDR2: MNHEY and SMNVEV (reference sequence).

This CDR3 reads CASSVIGYEVMNTEAFF. In DNA form, the CDR3 reads TGTGCCAGCAGCGTAATTGGGTATGAAGTTATGAACACTGAAGCTTTCTTT. This chain links TRBV9 with TRBJ1-1, with D unresolved. CDR3 size: 17 residues. Germline V gene sequence: CDR1 SGDLS, CDR2 YYNGEE. Trimming pared 1 base from V and 0 bases from J, leaving 16 bases between. Based on the CDR3 plus reference TRBV9 and TRBJ1-1, the full variable domain is DSGVTQTPKHLITATGQRVTLRCSPRSGDLSVYWYQQSLDQGLQFLIQYYNGEERAKGNILERFSAQQFPDLHSELNLSSLELGDSALYFCASSVIGYEVMNTEAFFGQGTRLTVV.

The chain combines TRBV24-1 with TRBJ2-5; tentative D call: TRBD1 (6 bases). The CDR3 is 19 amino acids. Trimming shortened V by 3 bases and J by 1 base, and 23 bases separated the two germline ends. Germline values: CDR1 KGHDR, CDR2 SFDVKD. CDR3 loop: CATSDDPGAGVFSQETQYF. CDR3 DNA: TGTGCCACCAGTGATGACCCTGGGGCAGGGGTCTTTTCCCAAGAGACCCAGTACTTC.

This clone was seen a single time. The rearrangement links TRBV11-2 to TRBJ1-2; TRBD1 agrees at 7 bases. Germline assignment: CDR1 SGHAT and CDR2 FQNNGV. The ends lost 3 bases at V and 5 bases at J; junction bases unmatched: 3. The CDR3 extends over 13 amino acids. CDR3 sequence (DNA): TGTGCCAGCAGCTTGGGGACAGAGTATGGCTACACCTTC. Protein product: CASSLGTEYGYTF.

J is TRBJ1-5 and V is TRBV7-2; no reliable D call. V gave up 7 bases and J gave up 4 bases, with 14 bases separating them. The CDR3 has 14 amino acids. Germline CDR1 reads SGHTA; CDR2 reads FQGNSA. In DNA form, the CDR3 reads TGTGCCAGCACCCCCGGCGCGGGGAATCAGCCCCAGCATTTT. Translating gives CASTPGAGNQPQHF. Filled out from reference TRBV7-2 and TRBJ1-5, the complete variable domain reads GAGVSQSPSNKVTEKGKDVELRCDPISGHTALYWYRQSLGQGLEFLIYFQGNSAPDKSGLPSDRFSAERTGGSVSTLTIQRTQQEDSAVYLCASTPGAGNQPQHFGDGTRLSIL.

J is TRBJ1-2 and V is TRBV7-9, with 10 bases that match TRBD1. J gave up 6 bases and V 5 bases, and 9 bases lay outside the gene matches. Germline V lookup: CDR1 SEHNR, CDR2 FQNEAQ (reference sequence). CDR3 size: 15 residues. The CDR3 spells CASSANGDRGDGYTF. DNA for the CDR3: TGTGCCAGCAGCGCTAACGGGGACAGGGGCGATGGCTACACCTTC. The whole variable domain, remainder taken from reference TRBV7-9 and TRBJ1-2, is DTGVSQNPRHKITKRGQNVTFRCDPISEHNRLYWYRQTLGQGPEFLTYFQNEAQLEKSRLLSDRFSAERPKGSFSTLEIQRTEQGDSAMYLCASSANGDRGDGYTFGSGTRLTVV.

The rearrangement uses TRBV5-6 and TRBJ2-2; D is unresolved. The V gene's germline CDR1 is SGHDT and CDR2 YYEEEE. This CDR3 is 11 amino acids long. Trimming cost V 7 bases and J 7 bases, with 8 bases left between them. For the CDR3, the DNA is TGTGCCAGCGGCCGCAACGGGGAGCTGTTTTTT. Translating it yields CASGRNGELFF.

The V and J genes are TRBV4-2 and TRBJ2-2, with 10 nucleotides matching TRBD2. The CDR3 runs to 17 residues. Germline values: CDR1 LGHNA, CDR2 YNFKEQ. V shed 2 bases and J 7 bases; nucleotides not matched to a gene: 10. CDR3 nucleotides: TGTGCCAGCAGCCAACTCCTGGGACTAGCGCTTGGCGGGGAGCTGTTTTTT. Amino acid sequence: CASSQLLGLALGGELFF.

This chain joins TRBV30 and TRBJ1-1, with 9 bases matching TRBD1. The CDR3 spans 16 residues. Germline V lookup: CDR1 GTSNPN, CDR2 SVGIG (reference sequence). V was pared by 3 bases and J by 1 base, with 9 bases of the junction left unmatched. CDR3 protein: CAWSRGWDRANTEAFF. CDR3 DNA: TGTGCCTGGAGCAGAGGTTGGGACAGGGCGAACACTGAAGCTTTCTTT.

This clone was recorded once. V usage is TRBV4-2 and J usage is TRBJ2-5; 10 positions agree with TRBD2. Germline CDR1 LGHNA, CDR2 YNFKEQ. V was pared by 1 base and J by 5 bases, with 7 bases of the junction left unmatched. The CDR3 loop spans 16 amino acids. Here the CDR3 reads CASSQVTSGTGETQYF. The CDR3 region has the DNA TGTGCCAGCAGCCAAGTCACTAGCGGGACTGGGGAGACCCAGTACTTC.

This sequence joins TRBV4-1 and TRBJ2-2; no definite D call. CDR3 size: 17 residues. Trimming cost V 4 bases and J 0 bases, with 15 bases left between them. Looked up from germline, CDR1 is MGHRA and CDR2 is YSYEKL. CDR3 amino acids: CASSRKLEMANTGELFF. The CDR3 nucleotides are TGCGCCAGCAGCCGCAAACTGGAAATGGCGAACACCGGGGAGCTGTTTTTT.

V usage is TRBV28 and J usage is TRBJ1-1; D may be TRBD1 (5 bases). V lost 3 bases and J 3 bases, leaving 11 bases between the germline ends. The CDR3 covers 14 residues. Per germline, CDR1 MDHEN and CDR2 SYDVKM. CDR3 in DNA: TGTGCCAGCAGTTTCGTAGGGGAGGACACTGAAGCTTTCTTT. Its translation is CASSFVGEDTEAFF.

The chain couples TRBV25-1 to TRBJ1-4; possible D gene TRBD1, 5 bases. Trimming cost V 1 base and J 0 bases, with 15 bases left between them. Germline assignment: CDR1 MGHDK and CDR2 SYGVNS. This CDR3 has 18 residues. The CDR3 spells CASSEFGGNFATNEKLFF. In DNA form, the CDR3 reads TGTGCCAGCAGTGAATTCGGGGGGAATTTTGCAACTAATGAAAAACTGTTTTTT.

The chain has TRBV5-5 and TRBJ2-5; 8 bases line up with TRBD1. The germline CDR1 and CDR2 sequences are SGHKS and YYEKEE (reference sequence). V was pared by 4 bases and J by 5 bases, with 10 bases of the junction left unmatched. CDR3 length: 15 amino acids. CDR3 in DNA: TGTGCCAGCAGCCAACAGGGGGAGCCCCCTGAGACCCAGTACTTC. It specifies CASSQQGEPPETQYF.

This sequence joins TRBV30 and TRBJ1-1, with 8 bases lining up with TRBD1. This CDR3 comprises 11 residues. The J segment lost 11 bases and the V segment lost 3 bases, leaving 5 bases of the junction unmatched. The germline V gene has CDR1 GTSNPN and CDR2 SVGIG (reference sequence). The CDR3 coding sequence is TGTGCCTGGAGCTTGGACAGGGTGGCTTTCTTT. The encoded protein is CAWSLDRVAFF.

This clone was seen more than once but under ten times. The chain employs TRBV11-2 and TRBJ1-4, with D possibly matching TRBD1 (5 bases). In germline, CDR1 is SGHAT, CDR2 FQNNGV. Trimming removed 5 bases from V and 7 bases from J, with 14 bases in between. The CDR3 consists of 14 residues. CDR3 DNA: TGTGCCAGCAGCCTGGGACGGTGGGGTGAAAAACTGTTTTTT. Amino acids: CASSLGRWGEKLFF.

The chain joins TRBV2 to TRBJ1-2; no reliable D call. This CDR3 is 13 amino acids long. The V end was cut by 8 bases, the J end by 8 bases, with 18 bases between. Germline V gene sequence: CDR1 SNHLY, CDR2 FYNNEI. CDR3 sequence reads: CASLIGRERGYTF. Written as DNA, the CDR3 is TGTGCCAGCCTTATCGGGAGGGAGAGGGGCTACACCTTC. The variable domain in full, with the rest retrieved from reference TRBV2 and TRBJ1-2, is EPEVTQTPSHQVTQMGQEVILRCVPISNHLYFYWYRQILGQKVEFLVSFYNNEISEKSEIFDDQFSVERPDGSNFTLKIRSTKLEDSAMYFCASLIGRERGYTFGSGTRLTVV.

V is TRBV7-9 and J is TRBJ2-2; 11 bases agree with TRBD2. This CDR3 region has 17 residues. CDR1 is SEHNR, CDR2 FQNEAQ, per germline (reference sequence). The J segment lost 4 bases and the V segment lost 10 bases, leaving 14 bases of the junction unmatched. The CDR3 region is CATRGSGRALTTGELFF. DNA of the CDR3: TGTGCCACCCGGGGTAGCGGGAGGGCCCTCACCACCGGGGAGCTGTTTTTT.

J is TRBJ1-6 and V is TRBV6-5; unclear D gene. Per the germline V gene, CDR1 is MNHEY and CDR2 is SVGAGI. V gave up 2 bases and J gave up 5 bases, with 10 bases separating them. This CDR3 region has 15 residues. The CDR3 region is CASSYLQVDNSPLHF. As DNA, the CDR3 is TGTGCCAGCAGTTACCTTCAAGTGGATAATTCACCCCTCCACTTT.

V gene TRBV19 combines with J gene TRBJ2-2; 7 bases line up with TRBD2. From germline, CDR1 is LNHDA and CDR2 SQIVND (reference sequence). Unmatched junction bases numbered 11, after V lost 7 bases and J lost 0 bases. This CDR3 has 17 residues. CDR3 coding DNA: TGTGCCAGTACCTACATGACTAGCAGCACGAACACCGGGGAGCTGTTTTTT. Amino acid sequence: CASTYMTSSTNTGELFF.

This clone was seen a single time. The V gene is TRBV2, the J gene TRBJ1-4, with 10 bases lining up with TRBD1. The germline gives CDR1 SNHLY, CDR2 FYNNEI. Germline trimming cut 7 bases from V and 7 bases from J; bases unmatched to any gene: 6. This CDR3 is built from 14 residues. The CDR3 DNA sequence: TGTGCCAGCATTGCCGGGACAGGGGTTGAAAAACTGTTTTTT. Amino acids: CASIAGTGVEKLFF.

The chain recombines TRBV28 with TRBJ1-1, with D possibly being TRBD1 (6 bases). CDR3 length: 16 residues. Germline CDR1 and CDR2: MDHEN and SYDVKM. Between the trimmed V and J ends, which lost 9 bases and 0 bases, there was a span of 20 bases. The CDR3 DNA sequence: TGTGCCAGTAACGGAGGGGGGGTATTTTTGAACACTGAAGCTTTCTTT. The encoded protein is CASNGGGVFLNTEAFF.

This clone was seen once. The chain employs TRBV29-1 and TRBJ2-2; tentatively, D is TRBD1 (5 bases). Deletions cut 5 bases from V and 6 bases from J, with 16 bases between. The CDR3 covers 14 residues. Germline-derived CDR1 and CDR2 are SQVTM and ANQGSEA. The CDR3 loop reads CSVPKGLLAGELFF. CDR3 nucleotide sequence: TGCAGCGTTCCGAAGGGGCTTTTAGCCGGGGAGCTGTTTTTT.

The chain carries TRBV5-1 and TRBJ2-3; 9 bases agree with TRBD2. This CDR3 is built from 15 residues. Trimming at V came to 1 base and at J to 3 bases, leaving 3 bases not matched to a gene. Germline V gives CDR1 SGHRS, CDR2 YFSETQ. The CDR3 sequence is CASSLSLAGTDTQYF. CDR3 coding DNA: TGCGCCAGCAGCTTGTCGCTAGCGGGGACAGATACGCAGTATTTT.